Below, one T cell receptor (beta chain) is given with its context. This clone was seen a few times. Its antigen is currently not known. No qualities accompany the bases; no much larger clone lies one base away. Genomic DNA was extracted from sorted cells with the Quick-DNA Microprep Kit. TCRbeta DNA was amplified with the immunoSEQ hsTCRbeta kit following the manufacturer's protocol. TCRbeta libraries were sequenced on an Illumina MiSeq instrument. The authors processed their data as follows. Once out-of-frame sequences had been removed, millions of distinct TCRbeta sequences were left, which works out to an average of approximately 63,000 per individual. Each individual was scored by the count of 150 to 200 previously reported CMV-associated TCRbeta sequences and the total productive distinct TCRbeta count. A beta-binomial model was reimplemented in Python, and scikit-learn random forests with default parameters were trained on US cohort data. Classifier performance on the Belgian cohort was reported as the median AUC with percentile confidence intervals calculated over 10,000 bootstrap iterations. The table was pulled from immuneACCESS by TCRdb, which kept in-frame rearrangements only. Such tables lose some clones; where checked, under half of the loss comes from unresolved V genes, and the rest has no known cause. D and trimming come from the DNA, and the V and J calls and clone size come from that table. The sample table shows around 44,000 clones, and about three quarters are seen once. Around 0.6% of the sample lies in the top ten.

The sample belongs to a study of memory CD4+ T cells and cytomegalovirus serostatus (dated by TCRdb to between 2018 and 2021). About the investigation overall: The cohort comprised around 35 healthy Belgian adults, 9 CMV seropositive and about 24 CMV seronegative. To replicate a published TCR-based CMV serostatus classifier, the study sequenced CD4+ memory TCRbeta repertoires from a Belgian cohort whose cytomegalovirus serostatus was known. Broad study findings and their caveats: On the Belgian cohort, the classifier based on the original framework reached a median bootstrapped AUC of 0.95, with a 95% CI of 0.76-1.00. Of 150 to 200 previously reported CMV-associated TCRbeta sequences, approximately 70 appeared in the CD4+ memory repertoires, each in one to five individuals. The results were read as suggesting that the CMV-associated TCR signature is, for the most part, present in the CD4+ memory repertoire. Only CD4+CD45RO+ memory cells were sequenced, in contrast to the original study, in which naive and memory CD4+ and CD8+ populations were covered. CMV serostatus prediction reached a median bootstrapped AUC of about 0.94 with the original framework and 0.91 with a US-trained random forest.

Here V drops 5 bases and J drops 4 bases, and the junction holds 6 bases not matched to any gene. The germline V gene (reference sequence) yields SEHNR for CDR1 and FQNEAQ for CDR2. Measured from the cysteine to the phenylalanine, the CDR3 is 14 residues long. Only CDR3 DNA is held: 42 bases, read in frame from base 1. A FACSAria II was used to sort memory CD4+ T cells, defined as single viable CD3+CD4+CD8-CD45RO+ cells. CMV serostatus was assessed using a Roche Elecsys assay, by which serum IgG against CMV pp150, pp28, p38 and p52 was detected. Once the samples were thawed, total CD4+ T cells were enriched through positive selection using CD4 magnetic microbeads. Samples originated from another study that specifically interrogated the CD4+ T cell memory repertoire. Peripheral blood mononuclear cells were isolated and cryopreserved according to standard operating procedures, and serum was kept at -80 degrees C. CD3-PerCP (BW264/56), CD4-APC (RPA-T4), CD45RO-PE (UCHT1) and CD8-Pacific Orange (3B5) antibodies were used for staining, and non-viable cells were excluded with Sytox blue.

The sample taken for sequencing was memory CD4+ T cells from blood. The sequence came from an adult in good health and CMV-seronegative. The chain employs TRBV7-9 and TRBJ2-7; 9 bases in the middle match TRBD1. The CDR3 region: CASSKSGTGYEQYF. The DNA is as follows: TGTGCCAGCAGCAAATCCGGGACAGGGTACGAGCAGTACTTC.